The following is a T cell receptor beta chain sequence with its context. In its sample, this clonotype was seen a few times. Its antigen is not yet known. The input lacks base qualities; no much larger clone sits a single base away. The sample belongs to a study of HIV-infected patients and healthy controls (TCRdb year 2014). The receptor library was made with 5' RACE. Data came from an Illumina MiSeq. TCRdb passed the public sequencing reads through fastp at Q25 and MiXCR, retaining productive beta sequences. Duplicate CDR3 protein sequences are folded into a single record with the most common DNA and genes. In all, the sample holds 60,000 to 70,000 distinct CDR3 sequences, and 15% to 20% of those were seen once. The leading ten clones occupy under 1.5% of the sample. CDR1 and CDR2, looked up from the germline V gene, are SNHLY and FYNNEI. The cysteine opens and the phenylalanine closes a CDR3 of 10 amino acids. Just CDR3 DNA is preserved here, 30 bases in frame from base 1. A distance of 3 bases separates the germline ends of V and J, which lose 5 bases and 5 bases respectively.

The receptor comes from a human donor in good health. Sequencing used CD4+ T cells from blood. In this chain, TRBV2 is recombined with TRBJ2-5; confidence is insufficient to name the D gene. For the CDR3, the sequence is CASSWETQYF. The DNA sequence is TGTGCCAGCAGTTGGGAGACCCAGTACTTC.